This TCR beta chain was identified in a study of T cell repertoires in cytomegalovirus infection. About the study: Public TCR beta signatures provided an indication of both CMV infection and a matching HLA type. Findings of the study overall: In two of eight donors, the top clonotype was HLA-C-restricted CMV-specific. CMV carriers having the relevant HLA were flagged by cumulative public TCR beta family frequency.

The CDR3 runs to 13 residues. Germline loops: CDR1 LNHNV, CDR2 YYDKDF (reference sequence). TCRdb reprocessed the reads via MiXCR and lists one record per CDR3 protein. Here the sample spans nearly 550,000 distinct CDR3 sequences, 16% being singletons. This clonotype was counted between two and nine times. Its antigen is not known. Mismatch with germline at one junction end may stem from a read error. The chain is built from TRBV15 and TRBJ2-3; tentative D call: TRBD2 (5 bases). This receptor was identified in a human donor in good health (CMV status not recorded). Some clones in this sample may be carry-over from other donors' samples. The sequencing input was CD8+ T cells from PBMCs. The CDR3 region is CAISGSSTDTQYF. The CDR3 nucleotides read TGTGCCATCAGCGGATCTAGCACAGATACGCAGTATTTT. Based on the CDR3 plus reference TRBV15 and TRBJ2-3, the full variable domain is DAMVIQNPRYQVTQFGKPVTLSCSQTLNHNVMYWYQQKSSQAPKLLFHYYDKDFNNEADTPDNFQSRRPNTSFCFLDIRSPGLGDTAMYLCAISGSSTDTQYFGPGTRLTVL.